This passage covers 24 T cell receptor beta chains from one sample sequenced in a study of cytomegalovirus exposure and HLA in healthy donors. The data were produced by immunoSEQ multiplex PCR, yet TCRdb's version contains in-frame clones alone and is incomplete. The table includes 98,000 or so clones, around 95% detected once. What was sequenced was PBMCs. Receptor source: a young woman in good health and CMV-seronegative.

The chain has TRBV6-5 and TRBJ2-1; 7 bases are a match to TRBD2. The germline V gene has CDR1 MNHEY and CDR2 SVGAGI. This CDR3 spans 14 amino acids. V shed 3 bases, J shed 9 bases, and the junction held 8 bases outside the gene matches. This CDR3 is CASSYGGGGSEQFF. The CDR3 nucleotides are TGTGCCAGCAGTTATGGCGGGGGTGGCAGTGAGCAGTTCTTC.

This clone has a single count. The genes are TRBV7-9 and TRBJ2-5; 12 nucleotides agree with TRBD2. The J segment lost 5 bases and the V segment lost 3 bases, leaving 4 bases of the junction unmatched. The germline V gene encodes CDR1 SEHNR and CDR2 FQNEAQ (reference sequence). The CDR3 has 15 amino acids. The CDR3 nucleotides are TGTGCCAGCAGCTTCCTAGCGGGGGGGCAGGAGACCCAGTACTTC. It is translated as CASSFLAGGQETQYF.

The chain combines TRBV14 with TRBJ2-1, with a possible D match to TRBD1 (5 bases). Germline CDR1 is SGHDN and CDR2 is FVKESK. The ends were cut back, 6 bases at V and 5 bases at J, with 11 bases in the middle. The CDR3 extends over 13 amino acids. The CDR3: CASSPDSHNEQFF. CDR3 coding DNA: TGTGCCAGCAGTCCCGACAGCCACAATGAGCAGTTCTTC. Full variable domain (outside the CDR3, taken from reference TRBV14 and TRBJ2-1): EAGVTQFPSHSVIEKGQTVTLRCDPISGHDNLYWYRRVMGKEIKFLLHFVKESKQDESGMPNNRFLAERTGGTYSTLKVQPAELEDSGVYFCASSPDSHNEQFFGPGTRLTVL.

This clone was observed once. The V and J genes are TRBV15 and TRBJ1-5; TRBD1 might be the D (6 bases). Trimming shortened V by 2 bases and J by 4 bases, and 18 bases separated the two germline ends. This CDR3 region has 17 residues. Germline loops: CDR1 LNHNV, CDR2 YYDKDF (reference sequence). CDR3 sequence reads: CATSRPTGGARNQPQHF. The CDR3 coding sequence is TGTGCCACCAGCAGACCGACGGGGGGCGCCCGGAATCAGCCCCAGCATTTT.

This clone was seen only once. The CDR3 DNA sequence: TGTGCCAGCAGTTCCTTAGTATCCCCAGGGGGAGATACGCAGTATTTT. Translating it yields CASSSLVSPGGDTQYF. The gene calls are TRBV27 and TRBJ2-3; TRBD1 agrees at 7 bases. The length of the CDR3 is 16 residues. Germline lookup yields CDR1 MNHEY and CDR2 SMNVEV (reference sequence). The trim removed 4 bases at V and 5 bases at J, leaving 12 bases unmatched.

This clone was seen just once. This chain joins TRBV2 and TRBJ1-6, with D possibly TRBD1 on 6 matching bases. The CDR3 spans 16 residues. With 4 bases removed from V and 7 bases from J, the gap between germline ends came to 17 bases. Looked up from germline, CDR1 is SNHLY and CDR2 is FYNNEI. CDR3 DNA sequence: TGTGCCAGCAGTGGCCCCGCGGGGGCGCAGAATTCACCCCTCCACTTT. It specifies CASSGPAGAQNSPLHF.

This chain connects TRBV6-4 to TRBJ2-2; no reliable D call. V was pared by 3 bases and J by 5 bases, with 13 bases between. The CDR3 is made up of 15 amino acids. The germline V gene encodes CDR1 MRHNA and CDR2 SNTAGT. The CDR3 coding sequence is TGTGCCAGCAGTGAGTCGAGCGCCAATACCGGGGAGCTGTTTTTT. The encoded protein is CASSESSANTGELFF.

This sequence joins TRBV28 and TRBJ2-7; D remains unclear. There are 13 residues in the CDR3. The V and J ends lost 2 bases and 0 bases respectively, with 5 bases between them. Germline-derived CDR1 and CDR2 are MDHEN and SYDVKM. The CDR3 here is CASSLAGSYEQYF. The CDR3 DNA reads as TGTGCCAGCAGTTTAGCAGGCTCCTACGAGCAGTACTTC.

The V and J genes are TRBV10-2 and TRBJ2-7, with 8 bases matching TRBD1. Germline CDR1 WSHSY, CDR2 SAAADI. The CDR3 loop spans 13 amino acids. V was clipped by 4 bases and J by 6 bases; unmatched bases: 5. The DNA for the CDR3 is TGCGCCAGCAGTGGGCAGGGGGCGGGCGAGCAGTACTTC. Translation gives CASSGQGAGEQYF.

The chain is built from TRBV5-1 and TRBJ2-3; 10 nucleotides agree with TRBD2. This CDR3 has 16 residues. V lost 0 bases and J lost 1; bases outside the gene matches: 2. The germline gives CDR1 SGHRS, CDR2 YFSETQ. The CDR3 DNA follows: TGCGCCAGCAGCTTGGTAGCGGGGGGACGCACAGATACGCAGTATTTT. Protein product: CASSLVAGGRTDTQYF.

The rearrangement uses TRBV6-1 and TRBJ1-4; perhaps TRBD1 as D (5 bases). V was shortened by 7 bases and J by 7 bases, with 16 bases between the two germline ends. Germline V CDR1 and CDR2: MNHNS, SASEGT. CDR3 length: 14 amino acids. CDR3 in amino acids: CASTDRFVAEKLFF. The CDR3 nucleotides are TGTGCCAGCACTGACAGATTTGTGGCTGAAAAACTGTTTTTT.

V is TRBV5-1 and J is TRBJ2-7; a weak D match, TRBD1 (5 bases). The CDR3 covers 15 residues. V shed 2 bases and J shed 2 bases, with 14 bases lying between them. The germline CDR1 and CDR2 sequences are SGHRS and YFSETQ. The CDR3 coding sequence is TGCGCCAGCAGCTTACAACAGGATTTCCCCTACGAGCAGTACTTC. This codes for CASSLQQDFPYEQYF.

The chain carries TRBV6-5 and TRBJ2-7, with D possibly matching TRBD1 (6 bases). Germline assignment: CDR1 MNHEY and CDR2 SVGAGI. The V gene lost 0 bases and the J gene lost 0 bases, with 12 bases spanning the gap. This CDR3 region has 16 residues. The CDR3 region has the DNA TGTGCCAGCAGTTACTCGAAGGGGACAAGCTCCTACGAGCAGTACTTC. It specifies CASSYSKGTSSYEQYF.

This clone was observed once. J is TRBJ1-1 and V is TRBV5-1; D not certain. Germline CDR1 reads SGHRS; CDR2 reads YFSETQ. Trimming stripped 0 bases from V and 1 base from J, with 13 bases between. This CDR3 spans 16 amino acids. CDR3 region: CASSLATSRSNTEAFF. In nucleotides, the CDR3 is TGCGCCAGCAGCTTGGCAACCAGTCGTTCGAACACTGAAGCTTTCTTT.

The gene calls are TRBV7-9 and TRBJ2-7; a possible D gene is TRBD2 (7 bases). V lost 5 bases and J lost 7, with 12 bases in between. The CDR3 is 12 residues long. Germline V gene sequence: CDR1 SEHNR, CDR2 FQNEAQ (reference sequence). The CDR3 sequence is CASSIGGLEQYF. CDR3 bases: TGTGCCAGCAGCATCGGGGGGCTTGAGCAGTACTTC.

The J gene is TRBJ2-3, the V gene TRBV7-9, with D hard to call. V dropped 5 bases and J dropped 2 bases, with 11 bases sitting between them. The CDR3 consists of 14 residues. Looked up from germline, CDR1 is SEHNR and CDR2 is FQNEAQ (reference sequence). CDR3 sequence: CASSPVSITDTQYF. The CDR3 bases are TGTGCCAGCAGCCCCGTCTCTATCACAGATACGCAGTATTTT. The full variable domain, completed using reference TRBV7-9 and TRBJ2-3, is DTGVSQNPRHKITKRGQNVTFRCDPISEHNRLYWYRQTLGQGPEFLTYFQNEAQLEKSRLLSDRFSAERPKGSFSTLEIQRTEQGDSAMYLCASSPVSITDTQYFGPGTRLTVL.

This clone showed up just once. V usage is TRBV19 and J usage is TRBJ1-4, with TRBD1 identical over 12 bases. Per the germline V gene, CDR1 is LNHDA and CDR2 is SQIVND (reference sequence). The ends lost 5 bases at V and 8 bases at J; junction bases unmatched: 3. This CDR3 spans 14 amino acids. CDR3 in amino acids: CASSGGTGGEKLFF. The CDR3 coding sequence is TGTGCCAGTAGTGGCGGGACAGGGGGCGAAAAACTGTTTTTT.

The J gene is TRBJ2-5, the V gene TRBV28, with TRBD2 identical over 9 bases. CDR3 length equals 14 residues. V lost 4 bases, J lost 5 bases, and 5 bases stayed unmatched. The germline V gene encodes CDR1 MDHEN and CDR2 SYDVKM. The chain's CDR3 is CASSSGLAGETQYF. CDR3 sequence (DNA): TGTGCCAGCAGTTCAGGGCTAGCGGGGGAGACCCAGTACTTC.

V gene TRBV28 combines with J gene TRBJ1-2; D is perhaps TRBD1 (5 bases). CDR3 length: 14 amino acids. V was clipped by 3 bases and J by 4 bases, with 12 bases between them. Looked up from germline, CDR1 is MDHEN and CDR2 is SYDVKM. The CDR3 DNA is TGTGCCAGCAGTTTTACGGGGGGTGGCTATGGCTACACCTTC. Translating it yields CASSFTGGGYGYTF.

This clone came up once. The CDR3 spells CASSLDQASGNTGELFF. The CDR3 DNA reads TGTGCCAGCAGCTTAGATCAGGCTAGCGGGAACACCGGGGAGCTGTTTTTT. The chain is built from TRBV11-3 and TRBJ2-2; 7 bases are a match to TRBD2. CDR3 size: 17 residues. Per germline, CDR1 SGHNT and CDR2 YENEEA. Unmatched junction bases numbered 5, after V lost 0 bases and J lost 1 base.

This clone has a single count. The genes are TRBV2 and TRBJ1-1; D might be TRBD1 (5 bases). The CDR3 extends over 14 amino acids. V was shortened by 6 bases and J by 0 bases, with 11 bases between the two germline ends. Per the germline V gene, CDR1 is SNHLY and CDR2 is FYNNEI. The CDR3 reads CASSQTGLNTEAFF. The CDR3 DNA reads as TGTGCCAGCAGCCAAACAGGCTTGAACACTGAAGCTTTCTTT.

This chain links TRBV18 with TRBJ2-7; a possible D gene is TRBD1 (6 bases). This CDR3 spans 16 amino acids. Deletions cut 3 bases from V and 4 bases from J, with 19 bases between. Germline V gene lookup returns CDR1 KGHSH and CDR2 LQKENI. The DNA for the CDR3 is TGTGCCAGCTCACCTTTGGGGGCAGGGTTCGGGTACGAGCAGTACTTC. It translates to CASSPLGAGFGYEQYF.

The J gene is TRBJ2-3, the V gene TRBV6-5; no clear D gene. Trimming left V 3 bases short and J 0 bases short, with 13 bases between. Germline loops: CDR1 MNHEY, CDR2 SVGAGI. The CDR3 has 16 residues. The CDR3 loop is CASSYSTRPSTDTQYF. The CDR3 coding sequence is TGTGCCAGCAGTTATTCGACCAGGCCGAGCACAGATACGCAGTATTTT.

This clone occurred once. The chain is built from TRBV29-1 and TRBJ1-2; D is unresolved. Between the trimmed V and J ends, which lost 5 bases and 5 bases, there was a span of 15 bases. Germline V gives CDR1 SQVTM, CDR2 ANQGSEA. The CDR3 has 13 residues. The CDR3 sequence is CSVILSRRYGYTF. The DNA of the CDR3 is TGCAGCGTTATTTTGAGCAGGCGATATGGCTACACCTTC.